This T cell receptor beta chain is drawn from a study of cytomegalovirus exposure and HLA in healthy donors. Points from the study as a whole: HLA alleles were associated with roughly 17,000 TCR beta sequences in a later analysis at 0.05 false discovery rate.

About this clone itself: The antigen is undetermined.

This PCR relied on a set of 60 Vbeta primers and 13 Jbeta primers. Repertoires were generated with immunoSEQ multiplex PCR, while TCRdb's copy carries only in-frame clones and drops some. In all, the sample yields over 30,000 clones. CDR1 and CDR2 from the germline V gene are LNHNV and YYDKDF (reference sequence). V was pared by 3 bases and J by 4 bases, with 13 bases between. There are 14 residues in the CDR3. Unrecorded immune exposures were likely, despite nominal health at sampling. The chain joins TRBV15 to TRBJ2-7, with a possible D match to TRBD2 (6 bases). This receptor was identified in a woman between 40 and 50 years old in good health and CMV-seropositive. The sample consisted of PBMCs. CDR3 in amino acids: CATSSSEGRYEQYF. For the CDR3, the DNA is TGTGCCACCAGCAGCTCGGAGGGCAGGTACGAGCAGTACTTC.